The 2 T cell receptor beta chains in this list originate from one sample, sequenced in a study of human T cells and chemical hapten exposure. MiXCR, applied by TCRdb to the RACE reads, yields one record per CDR3 protein. Of hundreds of thousands of distinct CDR3 sequences listed, roughly 6.3% are singletons. Described time point: patch test 2, 6 weeks after DPC sensitization. As for treatment: therapeutic diphenylcyclopropenone sensitization with weekly scalp DPC. Sequencing used whole blood, obtained in connection with sensitization to the hapten diphenylcyclopropenone (DPC). The source of these receptors is a woman aged 18-29 years with alopecia areata. Some clones in this sample may be carry-over from other donors' samples.

This clonotype showed up just a few times. V is TRBV19 and J is TRBJ1-4; D gene unclear. The germline V gene encodes CDR1 LNHDA and CDR2 SQIVND (reference sequence). Trimming removed 2 bases from V and 6 bases from J, with 7 bases in between. The CDR3 sequence is 13 residues long. DNA of the CDR3: TGTGCCAGTAGTATAACCAAGTATGAAAAACTGTTTTTT. Encoded protein: CASSITKYEKLFF. Using reference TRBV19 and TRBJ1-4 for the parts outside the CDR3, the full variable domain is DGGITQSPKYLFRKEGQNVTLSCEQNLNHDAMYWYRQDPGQGLRLIYYSQIVNDFQKGDIAEGYSVSREKKESFPLTVTSAQKNPTAFYLCASSITKYEKLFFGSGTQLSVL.

The table lists this clonotype with many counts. The chain uses TRBV4-3 and TRBJ2-3; TRBD2 matches 11 bases. Germline V gives CDR1 LGHNA, CDR2 YSLEER. Unmatched junction bases numbered 6, after V lost 1 base and J lost 3 bases. The CDR3 contains 17 residues. CDR3 in amino acids: CASSQVPGLAETDTQYF. Here the CDR3 DNA reads TGCGCCAGCAGCCAAGTTCCGGGACTAGCGGAGACAGATACGCAGTATTTT.